This T cell receptor (beta chain) was identified during a study of blood T cell repertoires in COVID-19 (dated by TCRdb to about 2020). Regarding the research as a whole: Samples covering the acute and convalescent phases of COVID-19 were provided by collaborators in the United States, Italy and Spain. The prospective study material was composed of cDNA or gDNA derived from T cells, B-cell-depleted T cells, or PBMCs. Deeply sampled blood TCRbeta repertoires from subjects exposed to, actively infected with, or recovered from COVID-19 were included in the dataset. A freely available public database, intended as a resource for researchers studying the immune response to SARS-CoV-2, is where the repertoires were released. The samples were drawn from two sources: the first 160 participants of the ongoing ImmuneRACE study, and 1,000 to 1,500 subjects contributed by 6 global collaborators. A de-identified subject ID, COVID-19 status, age in years and sex were almost always included in the sample metadata. HLA class I and class II types, where available, came from metadata supplied by the sample provider rather than from assay-based typing. The study at large found these results: Clinical and demographic metadata were provided uncurated, with the amount varying by source and participant.

Collaborating institutions collected whole blood in K2EDTA tubes following their own protocols. For TCRbeta analysis, collaborators shipped samples as frozen whole blood, isolated PBMCs, or DNA extracted from either of those sample types. Details on this clone: Its antigen target is currently unknown. Base qualities are not recorded, but no much larger clone differs from it by a single base.

The immunoSEQ Assay, a bias-controlled multiplex PCR, was used to amplify TCRbeta CDR3 regions from genomic DNA. The paper's processing steps were these. Within the assay, amplification of reference gene primers was used to estimate how many nucleated cells each sample contained. Sequence reads were collapsed and filtered to measure the absolute abundance of every unique TCRbeta CDR3 rearrangement. For each sample, productive Simpson clonality was calculated as the square root of Simpson's diversity index over productive rearrangements. The table comes from immuneACCESS by way of TCRdb, which keeps in-frame sequences with V and J called. Part of the clones is missing from these tables; in studies checked, under half for an unresolved V gene and the rest for unknown reasons. Clonal size and the V and J genes are those of that table, whereas D and trimming came from the DNA. Counted in this sample were about 120,000 clones; about nine tenths of them appeared once. Roughly 1.9% of the sample is held by the ten biggest clonotypes.

Via the germline V gene (reference sequence), CDR1 is DFQATT and CDR2 SNEGSKA. The CDR3 has 12 amino acids, counting the end cysteine and phenylalanine. CDR3 DNA is the only sequence kept; it has 36 bases, read in frame from the first base. V and J are truncated by 3 bases and 8 bases respectively, leaving an intervening sequence of 11 bases. The sample comprised peripheral blood. The chain is encoded by TRBV20-1 joined to TRBJ2-1; a tentative D call is TRBD1 (5 bases match). The sequence came from a human donor with active COVID-19. The donor label of this sample is uncertain. CDR3 loop: CSASGSGYEQFF. The sequenced DNA: TGCAGTGCTAGTGGGTCAGGGTATGAGCAGTTCTTC.